Presented here are 31 T cell receptor beta chains from one specimen sequenced in a study of CD8+ T cells in alopecia areata. Reverse transcribed after extraction, RNA yielded cDNA as the sequencing template. Sequenced by immunoSEQ multiplex PCR; TCRdb stores in-frame clones only, minus some. The repertoire consists of some 95,000 clones, with 35% to 45% occurring once and the leading ten covering around 0.8%. The specimen sequenced was CD4+ T cells sorted from blood. The source is a human donor with alopecia areata.

The rearrangement joins TRBV6-5 to TRBJ2-7, with D tentatively TRBD1 (6 bases). The CDR3 runs 14 residues. Germline V gene data show CDR1 as MNHEY and CDR2 as SVGAGI. The V and J ends lost 7 bases and 0 bases respectively, with 13 bases between them. Here the CDR3 reads CASTRRDNSYEQYF. The CDR3 region has the DNA TGTGCCAGCACTCGCCGGGACAACTCCTACGAGCAGTACTTC.

The rearrangement joins TRBV11-2 to TRBJ2-5; possible D gene TRBD1, 6 bases. The CDR3 has 17 amino acids. V was clipped by 5 bases and J by 5 bases, with 24 bases between them. The germline V gene has CDR1 SGHAT and CDR2 FQNNGV. The DNA for the CDR3 is TGTGCCAGCAGCGTAAACCCCCTGGGGGCGGGCGAGGAGACCCAGTACTTC. Residues: CASSVNPLGAGEETQYF.

The V gene is TRBV21-1, the J gene TRBJ2-2; the D call in the table, TRBD1, was not verified against the DNA. TRBV21-1 is an annotated pseudogene. The CDR3 is 15 amino acids. The CDR3 loop reads CASSKTGNNTGELFF. CDR3 nucleotides: TGTGCCAGCAGCAAAACAGGGAACAACACCGGGGAGCTGTTTTTT.

The chain carries TRBV5-4 and TRBJ2-5; 15 nucleotides line up with TRBD2. Losses at the gene ends were 4 bases for V and 5 bases for J; bases not matched to a gene: 9. This CDR3 is 17 amino acids long. Germline CDR1 SGHNT, CDR2 YYREEE (reference sequence). In nucleotides, the CDR3 is TGTGCCAGCAGCGGGACTAGCGGGGGGCTAGATGAGGAGACCCAGTACTTC. Protein: CASSGTSGGLDEETQYF.

J is TRBJ1-5 and V is TRBV30, with D unresolved. The CDR3 consists of 12 residues. Germline V gene lookup returns CDR1 GTSNPN and CDR2 SVGIG (reference sequence). V dropped 2 bases and J dropped 4 bases, with 6 bases sitting between them. The CDR3 DNA sequence: TGTGCCTGGAGTTACGAAAATCAGCCCCAGCATTTT. It is translated as CAWSYENQPQHF. Looking up the rest from reference TRBV30 and TRBJ1-5 gives the full variable domain: SQTIHQWPATLVQPVGSPLSLECTVEGTSNPNLYWYRQAAGRGLQLLFYSVGIGQISSEVPQNLSASRPQDRQFILSSKKLLLSDSGFYLCAWSYENQPQHFGDGTRLSIL.

The chain recombines TRBV5-4 with TRBJ2-1; D is unresolved. Germline V gene sequence: CDR1 SGHNT, CDR2 YYREEE (reference sequence). CDR3 length: 9 amino acids. Trimming took 4 bases from V and 16 from J, leaving 9 bases between them. Here the CDR3 DNA reads TGTGCCAGCAGCCCCCGTCGTTTCTTC. Translated, it gives CASSPRRFF.

CDR3 in amino acids: CASSLVGETQYF. The CDR3 coding sequence is TGTGCCAGCAGCTTAGTAGGAGAGACCCAGTACTTC. This chain links TRBV7-3 with TRBJ2-5; D unclear. The germline V gene has CDR1 SGHTA and CDR2 FQGTGA. V was pared by 2 bases and J by 4 bases, with 5 bases between. CDR3 length: 12 amino acids.

The V call is TRBV7-2, the J call TRBJ2-5; 7 positions agree with TRBD1. V was clipped by 4 bases and J by 4 bases; unmatched bases: 6. Germline CDR1 is SGHTA and CDR2 is FQGNSA. The length of the CDR3 is 14 residues. DNA of the CDR3: TGTGCCAGCAGCTCCGGACAGGCCCCAGAGACCCAGTACTTC. Its protein product is CASSSGQAPETQYF.

This clone was detected once. The chain uses TRBV29-1 and TRBJ2-5, with D tentatively TRBD2 (5 bases). V was pared by 6 bases and J by 7 bases, with 24 bases between. This CDR3 spans 15 amino acids. CDR1 is SQVTM, CDR2 ANQGSEA, per germline. The CDR3 nucleotides read TGCAGCGTCGGGGTCGGCAGAACCTACGGAGGGACCCAGTACTTC. It specifies CSVGVGRTYGGTQYF.

In this sample, this clone turned up a few times. The chain links TRBV28 to TRBJ2-5; 8 bases are a match to TRBD1. After removal of 6 bases from V and 4 bases from J, the junction contained 10 bases not matched to a gene. Germline V lookup: CDR1 MDHEN, CDR2 SYDVKM. The CDR3 consists of 15 residues. The CDR3 here is CASSLRGRFLETQYF. The CDR3 DNA follows: TGTGCCAGCAGCCTCAGGGGGCGCTTCTTAGAGACCCAGTACTTC.

The genes are TRBV7-3 and TRBJ1-2; unclear D gene. The germline V and J ends were trimmed by 0 bases and 8 bases, with 10 bases remaining between them. The CDR3 has 13 residues. The germline CDR1 and CDR2 sequences are SGHTA and FQGTGA. The CDR3 loop is CASSLTGGQGYTF. The CDR3 region has the DNA TGTGCCAGCAGCTTAACGGGCGGGCAAGGCTACACCTTC. The variable domain in full, with the rest retrieved from reference TRBV7-3 and TRBJ1-2, is GAGVSQTPSNKVTEKGKYVELRCDPISGHTALYWYRQSLGQGPEFLIYFQGTGAADDSGLPNDRFFAVRPEGSVSTLKIQRTERGDSAVYLCASSLTGGQGYTFGSGTRLTVV.

This clone has a handful of counts. The rearrangement links TRBV28 to TRBJ1-6; weak D call: TRBD1 (5 bases). V shed 3 bases and J shed 7 bases, with 10 bases lying between them. The CDR3 is 14 amino acids. From germline, CDR1 is MDHEN and CDR2 SYDVKM. CDR3 protein: CASSLQGPNSPLHF. The CDR3 DNA is TGTGCCAGCAGTTTGCAGGGACCAAATTCACCCCTCCACTTT.

This clone showed up just once. The rearrangement links TRBV6-5 to TRBJ2-5; D uncertain. V lost 8 bases, J lost 3 bases, and 7 bases lay in between. This CDR3 region has 11 residues. CDR1 MNHEY and CDR2 SVGAGI come from the germline V gene. The CDR3 reads CASGFEETQYF. CDR3 coding DNA: TGTGCCAGCGGGTTTGAAGAGACCCAGTACTTC.

The chain recombines TRBV6-6 with TRBJ2-6; D call uncertain. This CDR3 comprises 12 residues. Trimming took 6 bases from V and 4 from J, leaving 4 bases between them. The germline CDR1 and CDR2 sequences are MNHNY and SVGAGI (reference sequence). The CDR3 DNA reads as TGTGCCAGCAGCTCCGGGGCCAACGTCCTGACTTTC. Protein: CASSSGANVLTF.

On this clone: A read error may account for a junction end that differs from germline. The rearrangement links TRBV29-1 to TRBJ2-2; D perhaps matches TRBD1 (6 bases). In germline, CDR1 is SQVTM, CDR2 ANQGSEA. The CDR3 spans 14 residues. The CDR3 DNA reads TGCAGCGTCGAAGACAGGAAGAACACCGGGGAGCTGTTTTTT. This sequence encodes CSVEDRKNTGELFF.

The chain is built from TRBV19 and TRBJ2-5; D uncertain. This CDR3 is 14 amino acids long. V lost 5 bases, J lost 4 bases, and 14 bases lay in between. Germline-derived CDR1 and CDR2 are LNHDA and SQIVND (reference sequence). The DNA for the CDR3 is TGTGCCAGTAGTGGTCTGGCTTTCGGAGAGACCCAGTACTTC. As protein: CASSGLAFGETQYF. The whole variable domain, filled in from reference TRBV19 and TRBJ2-5, reads DGGITQSPKYLFRKEGQNVTLSCEQNLNHDAMYWYRQDPGQGLRLIYYSQIVNDFQKGDIAEGYSVSREKKESFPLTVTSAQKNPTAFYLCASSGLAFGETQYFGPGTRLLVL.

The CDR3 DNA sequence: TGTGCCATCAGTGAGTCGTCCCAGGGGCTGAGTGGTAATGAGCAGTTCTTC. Amino acids: CAISESSQGLSGNEQFF. The chain joins TRBV10-3 to TRBJ2-1; possible D gene TRBD1, 6 bases. Trimming cost V 0 bases and J 7 bases, with 19 bases left between them. The CDR3 length is 17 residues. Germline CDR1 and CDR2: ENHRY and SYGVKD.

The chain links TRBV29-1 to TRBJ1-4; D might be TRBD1 (5 bases). Germline lookup yields CDR1 SQVTM and CDR2 ANQGSEA. V dropped 4 bases and J dropped 6 bases, with 6 bases sitting between them. The CDR3 loop spans 11 amino acids. CDR3 coding DNA: TGCAGCGTTGGGACATATGAAAAACTGTTTTTT. It specifies CSVGTYEKLFF.

The CDR3 here is CASSASARGETQYF. Written as DNA, the CDR3 is TGTGCCAGCAGCGCTAGCGCACGGGGAGAGACCCAGTACTTC. The chain combines TRBV2 with TRBJ2-5, with D tentatively TRBD2 (6 bases). Germline CDR1 is SNHLY and CDR2 is FYNNEI. The CDR3 is 14 residues long. Trimming shortened V by 6 bases and J by 4 bases, and 15 bases separated the two germline ends.

The chain uses TRBV29-1 and TRBJ1-6; D may be TRBD1 (5 bases). The V and J ends lost 6 bases and 10 bases respectively, with 16 bases between them. The germline V gene encodes CDR1 SQVTM and CDR2 ANQGSEA. This CDR3 is built from 13 residues. CDR3 amino acids: CSVAGGRGSPLHF. In nucleotides, the CDR3 is TGCAGCGTCGCTGGGGGAAGAGGATCACCCCTCCACTTT.

The rearrangement joins TRBV2 to TRBJ2-5, with a weak D call TRBD1 (6 bases). The V end was cut by 7 bases, the J end by 5 bases, with 17 bases between. Germline CDR1 reads SNHLY; CDR2 reads FYNNEI. CDR3 length: 14 residues. CDR3 sequence: CASTLTGSRETQYF. The CDR3 coding sequence is TGTGCCAGCACCCTTACAGGGTCCAGGGAGACCCAGTACTTC.

This clone was observed a single time. The sample holds other DNA sequences that translate to the same CDR3. The V call is TRBV2, the J call TRBJ1-4; TRBD1 aligns across 7 bases. V lost 6 bases and J lost 10; bases outside the gene matches: 8. The length of the CDR3 is 13 residues. CDR1 is SNHLY, CDR2 FYNNEI, per germline. The DNA of the CDR3 is TGTGCCAGCAGCGACGCAGGGGGTGGAAAACTGTTTTTT. The encoded protein is CASSDAGGGKLFF.

The V and J genes are TRBV28 and TRBJ2-7; D not resolved. The germline V and J ends were trimmed by 5 bases and 0 bases, with 20 bases remaining between them. Germline V gene sequence: CDR1 MDHEN, CDR2 SYDVKM. The CDR3 extends over 17 amino acids. The CDR3 sequence is CASSKAILPPSSYEQYF. In nucleotides, the CDR3 is TGTGCCAGCAGTAAAGCGATACTTCCTCCGAGCTCCTACGAGCAGTACTTC.

This clone was picked up a small number of times. This rearrangement joins TRBV30 to TRBJ2-1; D is ambiguous. Germline values: CDR1 GTSNPN, CDR2 SVGIG (reference sequence). The CDR3 contains 11 residues. V was pared by 0 bases and J by 8 bases, with 5 bases between. For the CDR3, the DNA is TGTGCCTGGAGTGTACGTCATGAGCAGTTCTTC. This codes for CAWSVRHEQFF.

This clone was seen just once. The chain joins TRBV25-1 to TRBJ1-4; 7 bases match TRBD1. In germline, CDR1 is MGHDK, CDR2 SYGVNS. V dropped 3 bases and J dropped 8; count of bases not matched to a gene: 12. The length of the CDR3 is 16 residues. Written as DNA, the CDR3 is TGTGCCAGCAGTGATGATCAGGGGGGTCTACGGGAAAAACTGTTTTTT. Protein product: CASSDDQGGLREKLFF.

The table lists this clone with a few counts. The chain is built from TRBV4-1 and TRBJ2-3; a weak D match, TRBD2 (6 bases). The germline V and J ends were trimmed by 4 bases and 5 bases, with 25 bases remaining between them. CDR3 length: 18 residues. From germline, CDR1 is MGHRA and CDR2 YSYEKL. CDR3 loop: CASSLLIGSLRRGDTQYF. For the CDR3, the DNA is TGCGCCAGCAGCCTCCTTATAGGGTCCTTGCGGAGGGGAGATACGCAGTATTTT.

There are a few counts of this clone. V usage is TRBV28 and J usage is TRBJ1-5; D not certain. The CDR3 spans 14 residues. Trimming shortened V by 7 bases and J by 0 bases, and 10 bases separated the two germline ends. Germline CDR1 MDHEN, CDR2 SYDVKM. CDR3 sequence (DNA): TGTGCCAGCATTGAGGGTCATAGCAATCAGCCCCAGCATTTT. Translation: CASIEGHSNQPQHF.

There are a few counts of this clone. The V and J genes are TRBV10-3 and TRBJ2-7, with 7 bases lining up with TRBD1. CDR3 length equals 12 residues. With 5 bases clipped from V and 3 bases from J, the junction kept 1 base outside the gene matches. Per germline, CDR1 ENHRY and CDR2 SYGVKD. The CDR3 nucleotides read TGTGCCATCAGTCGGGACAGCTACGAGCAGTACTTC. Its protein product is CAISRDSYEQYF.

This clone has a handful of counts. The CDR3 region is CASSAQETQYF. Here the CDR3 DNA reads TGTGCCAGCAGCGCCCAAGAGACCCAGTACTTC. The rearrangement links TRBV21-1 to TRBJ2-5. TRBV21-1 is annotated as a pseudogene. This CDR3 is built from 11 residues.

The rearrangement joins TRBV30 to TRBJ2-1; D gene uncertain. Germline lookup yields CDR1 GTSNPN and CDR2 SVGIG (reference sequence). V lost 1 base, J lost 1 base, and 5 bases lay in between. The CDR3 covers 13 residues. The CDR3 sequence: CAWSGTSYNEQFF. The CDR3 nucleotides are TGTGCCTGGAGTGGGACGTCCTACAATGAGCAGTTCTTC.

This clone was detected a few times. The V gene is TRBV15, the J gene TRBJ2-7; perhaps TRBD1 as D (5 bases). The CDR3 contains 13 residues. V was shortened by 4 bases and J by 3 bases, with 10 bases between the two germline ends. In germline, CDR1 is LNHNV, CDR2 YYDKDF (reference sequence). The CDR3 DNA is TGTGCCACCAGCACCAGGGATGGCTACGAGCAGTACTTC. Encoded protein: CATSTRDGYEQYF.